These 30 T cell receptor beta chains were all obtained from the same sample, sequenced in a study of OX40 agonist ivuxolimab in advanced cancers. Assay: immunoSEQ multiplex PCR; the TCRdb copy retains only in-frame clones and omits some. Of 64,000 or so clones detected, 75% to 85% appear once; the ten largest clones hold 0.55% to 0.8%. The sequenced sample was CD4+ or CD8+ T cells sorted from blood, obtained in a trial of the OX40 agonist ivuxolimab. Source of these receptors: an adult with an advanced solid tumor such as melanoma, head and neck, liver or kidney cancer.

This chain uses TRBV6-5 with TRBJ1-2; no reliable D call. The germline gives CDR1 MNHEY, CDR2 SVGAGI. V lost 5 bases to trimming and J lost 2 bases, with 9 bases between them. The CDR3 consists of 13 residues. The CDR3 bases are TGTGCCAGCAGTCCTAGCGGGAACTATGGCTACACCTTC. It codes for CASSPSGNYGYTF.

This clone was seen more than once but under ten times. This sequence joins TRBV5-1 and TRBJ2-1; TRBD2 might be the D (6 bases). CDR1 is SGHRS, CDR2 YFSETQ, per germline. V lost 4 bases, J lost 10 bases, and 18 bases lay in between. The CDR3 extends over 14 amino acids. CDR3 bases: TGCGCCAGCAGCCTGACGGGAGTTACAAGGGAGCAGTTCTTC. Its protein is CASSLTGVTREQFF.

The CDR3 protein is CASSSLADEQFF. CDR3 DNA: TGTGCCAGCAGCTCCTTAGCCGATGAGCAGTTCTTC. V is TRBV7-9 and J is TRBJ2-1; D uncertain. Deletions cut 4 bases from V and 8 bases from J, with 9 bases between. The germline CDR1 and CDR2 sequences are SEHNR and FQNEAQ (reference sequence). CDR3 length: 12 amino acids.

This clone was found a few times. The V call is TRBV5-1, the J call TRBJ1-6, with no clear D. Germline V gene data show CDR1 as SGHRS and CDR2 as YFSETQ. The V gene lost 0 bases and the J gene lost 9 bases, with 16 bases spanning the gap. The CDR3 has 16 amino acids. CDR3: CASSLVAAPGGSPLHF. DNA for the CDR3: TGCGCCAGCAGCTTGGTGGCGGCGCCGGGAGGTTCACCCCTCCACTTT.

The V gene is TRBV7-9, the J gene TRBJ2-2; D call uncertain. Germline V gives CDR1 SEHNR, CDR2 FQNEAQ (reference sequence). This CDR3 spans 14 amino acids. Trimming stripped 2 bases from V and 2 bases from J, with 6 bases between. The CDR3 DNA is TGTGCCAGCAGCTTATGGCTAAACACCGGGGAGCTGTTTTTT. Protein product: CASSLWLNTGELFF.

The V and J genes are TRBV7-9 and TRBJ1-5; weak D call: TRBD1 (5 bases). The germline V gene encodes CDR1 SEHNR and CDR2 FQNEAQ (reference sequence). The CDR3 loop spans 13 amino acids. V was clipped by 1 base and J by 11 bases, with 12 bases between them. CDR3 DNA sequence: TGTGCCAGCAGCTTAGACATGGGGGGTACCCAGCATTTT. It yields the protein CASSLDMGGTQHF.

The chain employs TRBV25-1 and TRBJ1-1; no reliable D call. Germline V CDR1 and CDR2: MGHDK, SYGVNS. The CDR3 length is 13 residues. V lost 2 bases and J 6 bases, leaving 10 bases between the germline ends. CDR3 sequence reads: CASSEPYGSEAFF. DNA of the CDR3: TGTGCCAGCAGTGAACCTTATGGGTCTGAAGCTTTCTTT.

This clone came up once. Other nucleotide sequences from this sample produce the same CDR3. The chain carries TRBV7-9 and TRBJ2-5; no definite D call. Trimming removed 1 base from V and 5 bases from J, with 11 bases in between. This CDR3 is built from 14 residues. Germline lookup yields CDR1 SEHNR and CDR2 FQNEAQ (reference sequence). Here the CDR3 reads CASSLGGFPETQYF. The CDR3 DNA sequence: TGTGCCAGCAGCTTAGGGGGTTTCCCGGAGACCCAGTACTTC. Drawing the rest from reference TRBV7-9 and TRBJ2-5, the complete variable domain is DTGVSQNPRHKITKRGQNVTFRCDPISEHNRLYWYRQTLGQGPEFLTYFQNEAQLEKSRLLSDRFSAERPKGSFSTLEIQRTEQGDSAMYLCASSLGGFPETQYFGPGTRLLVL.

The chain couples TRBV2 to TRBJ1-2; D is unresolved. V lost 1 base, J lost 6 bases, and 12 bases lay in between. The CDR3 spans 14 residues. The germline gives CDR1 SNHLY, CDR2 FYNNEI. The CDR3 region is CASSEVGSANGYTF. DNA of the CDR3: TGTGCCAGCAGTGAAGTAGGGAGCGCGAATGGCTACACCTTC. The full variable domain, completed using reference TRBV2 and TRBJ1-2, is EPEVTQTPSHQVTQMGQEVILRCVPISNHLYFYWYRQILGQKVEFLVSFYNNEISEKSEIFDDQFSVERPDGSNFTLKIRSTKLEDSAMYFCASSEVGSANGYTFGSGTRLTVV.

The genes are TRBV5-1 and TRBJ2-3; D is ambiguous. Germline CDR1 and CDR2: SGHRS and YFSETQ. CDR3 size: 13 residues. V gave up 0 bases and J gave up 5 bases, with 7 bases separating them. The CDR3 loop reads CASSLEVVDTQYF. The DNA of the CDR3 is TGCGCCAGCAGCTTGGAGGTAGTAGATACGCAGTATTTT.

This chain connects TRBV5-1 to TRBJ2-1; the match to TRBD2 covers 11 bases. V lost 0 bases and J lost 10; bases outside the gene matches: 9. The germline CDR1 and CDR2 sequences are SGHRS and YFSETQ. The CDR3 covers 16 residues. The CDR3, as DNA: TGCGCCAGCAGCTTGGCCGAACTAGCGGGAGAGAGGGAGCAGTTCTTC. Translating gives CASSLAELAGEREQFF.

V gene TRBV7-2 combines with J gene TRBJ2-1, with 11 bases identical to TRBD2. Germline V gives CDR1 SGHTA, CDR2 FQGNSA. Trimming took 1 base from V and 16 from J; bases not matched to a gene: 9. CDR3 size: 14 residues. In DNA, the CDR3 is TGTGCCAGCAGCTTAGAGCCTAGCGGGGGGATCCGATTCTTC. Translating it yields CASSLEPSGGIRFF.

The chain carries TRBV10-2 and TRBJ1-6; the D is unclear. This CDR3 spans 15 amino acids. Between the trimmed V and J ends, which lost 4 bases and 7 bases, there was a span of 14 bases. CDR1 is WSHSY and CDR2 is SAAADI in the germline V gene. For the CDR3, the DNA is TGCGCCAGCAGTGTCGATCATCCCAGAAATTCACCCCTCCACTTT. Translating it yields CASSVDHPRNSPLHF.

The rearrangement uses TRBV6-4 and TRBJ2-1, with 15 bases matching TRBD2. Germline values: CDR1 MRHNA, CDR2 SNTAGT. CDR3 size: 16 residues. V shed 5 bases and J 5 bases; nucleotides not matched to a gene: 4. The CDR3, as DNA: TGTGCCAGCAGTCCCGGACTAGCGGGAGGGGACAATGAGCAGTTCTTC. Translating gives CASSPGLAGGDNEQFF.

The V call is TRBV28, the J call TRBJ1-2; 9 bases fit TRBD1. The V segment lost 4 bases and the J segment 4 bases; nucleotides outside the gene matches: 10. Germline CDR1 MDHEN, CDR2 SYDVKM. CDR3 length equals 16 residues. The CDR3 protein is CASSWGQGGLGYGYTF. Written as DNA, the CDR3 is TGTGCCAGCAGTTGGGGACAGGGAGGATTAGGCTATGGCTACACCTTC.

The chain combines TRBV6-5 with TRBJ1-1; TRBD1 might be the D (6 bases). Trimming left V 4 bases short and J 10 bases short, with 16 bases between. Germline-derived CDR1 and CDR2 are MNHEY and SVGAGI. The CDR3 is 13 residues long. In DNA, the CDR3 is TGTGCCAGCAGTTCTACAGGGATGCCACGAGCTTTCTTT. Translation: CASSSTGMPRAFF.

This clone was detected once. CDR3: CASSRLAGTHTGELFF. The CDR3 DNA reads as TGTGCCAGCAGCAGACTAGCGGGTACGCACACCGGGGAGCTGTTTTTT. The rearrangement uses TRBV11-1 and TRBJ2-2; 10 bases are a match to TRBD2. With 5 bases clipped from V and 3 bases from J, the junction kept 6 bases outside the gene matches. Germline V gives CDR1 SGHAT, CDR2 FQDESV (reference sequence). The CDR3 runs to 16 residues.

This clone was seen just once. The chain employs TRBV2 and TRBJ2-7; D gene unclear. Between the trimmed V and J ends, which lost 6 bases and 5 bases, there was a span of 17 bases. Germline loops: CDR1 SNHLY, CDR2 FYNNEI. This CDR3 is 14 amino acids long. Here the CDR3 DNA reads TGTGCCAGCAGGAAGGACGGTCTTTACGACGAGCAGTACTTC. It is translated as CASRKDGLYDEQYF. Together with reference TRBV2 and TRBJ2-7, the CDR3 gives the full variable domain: EPEVTQTPSHQVTQMGQEVILRCVPISNHLYFYWYRQILGQKVEFLVSFYNNEISEKSEIFDDQFSVERPDGSNFTLKIRSTKLEDSAMYFCASRKDGLYDEQYFGPGTRLTVT.

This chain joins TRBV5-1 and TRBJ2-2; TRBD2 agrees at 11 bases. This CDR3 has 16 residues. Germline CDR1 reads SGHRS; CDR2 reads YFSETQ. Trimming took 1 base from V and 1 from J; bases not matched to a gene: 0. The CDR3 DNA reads TGCGCCAGCAGCTTGACTAGCGGGGGGAACACCGGGGAGCTGTTTTTT. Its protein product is CASSLTSGGNTGELFF.

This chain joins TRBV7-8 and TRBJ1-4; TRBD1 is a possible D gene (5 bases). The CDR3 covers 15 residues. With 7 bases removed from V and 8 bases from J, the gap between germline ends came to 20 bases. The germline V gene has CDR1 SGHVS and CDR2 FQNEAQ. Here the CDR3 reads CASTLRGAPGEKLFF. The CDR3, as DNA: TGTGCCAGCACCCTGCGAGGGGCGCCGGGGGAAAAACTGTTTTTT.

The CDR3 region has the DNA TGTGCCAGTAGCGACGGGACAGGGGATACTGAAGCTTTCTTT. Translated: CASSDGTGDTEAFF. The chain employs TRBV6-1 and TRBJ1-1; 10 bases align to TRBD1. Losses at the gene ends were 9 bases for V and 5 bases for J; bases not matched to a gene: 9. Germline V gene data show CDR1 as MNHNS and CDR2 as SASEGT. The CDR3 is made up of 14 amino acids.

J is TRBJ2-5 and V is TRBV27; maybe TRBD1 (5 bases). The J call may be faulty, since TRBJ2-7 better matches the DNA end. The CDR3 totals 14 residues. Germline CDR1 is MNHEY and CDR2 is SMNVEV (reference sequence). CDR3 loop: CASSPQGMGSEQYF. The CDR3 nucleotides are TGTGCCAGCAGTCCCCAGGGCATGGGCTCCGAGCAGTACTTC.

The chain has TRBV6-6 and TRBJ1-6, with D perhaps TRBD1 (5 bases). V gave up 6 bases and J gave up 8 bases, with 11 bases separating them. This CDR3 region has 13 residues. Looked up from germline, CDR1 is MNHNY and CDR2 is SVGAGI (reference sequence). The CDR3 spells CASSRSGDSPLHF. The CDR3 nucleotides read TGTGCCAGCAGCCGTTCGGGGGATTCACCCCTCCACTTT.

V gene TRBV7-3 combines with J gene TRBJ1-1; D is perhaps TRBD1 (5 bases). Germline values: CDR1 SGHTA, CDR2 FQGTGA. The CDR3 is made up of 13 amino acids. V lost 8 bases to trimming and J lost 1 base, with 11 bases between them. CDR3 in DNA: TGTGCCAGCTCGGCAGGGTGGAACACTGAAGCTTTCTTT. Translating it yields CASSAGWNTEAFF.

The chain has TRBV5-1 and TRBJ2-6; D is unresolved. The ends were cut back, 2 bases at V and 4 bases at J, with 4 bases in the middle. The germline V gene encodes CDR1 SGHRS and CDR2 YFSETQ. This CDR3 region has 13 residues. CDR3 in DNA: TGCGCCAGCAGCTTAACGGGGGCCAACGTCCTGACTTTC. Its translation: CASSLTGANVLTF.

The CDR3 here is CASSGASRTGVNTEAFF. The DNA of the CDR3 is TGTGCCAGCAGTGGGGCCTCCAGGACAGGGGTGAACACTGAAGCTTTCTTT. V gene TRBV25-1 combines with J gene TRBJ1-1; 9 bases match TRBD1. CDR3 length: 17 residues. V dropped 4 bases and J dropped 0; count of bases not matched to a gene: 9. Germline V gene sequence: CDR1 MGHDK, CDR2 SYGVNS.

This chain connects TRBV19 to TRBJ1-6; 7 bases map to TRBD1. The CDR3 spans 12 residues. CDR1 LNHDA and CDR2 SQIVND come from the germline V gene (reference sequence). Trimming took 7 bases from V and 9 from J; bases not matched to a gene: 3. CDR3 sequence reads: CASKDRLSPLHF. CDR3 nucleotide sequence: TGTGCCAGTAAGGACAGGCTTTCACCCCTCCACTTT.

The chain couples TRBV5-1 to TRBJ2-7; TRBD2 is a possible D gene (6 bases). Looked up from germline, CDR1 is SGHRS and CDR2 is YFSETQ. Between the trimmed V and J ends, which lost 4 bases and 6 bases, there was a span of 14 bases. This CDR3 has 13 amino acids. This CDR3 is CASSLGEAGEQYF. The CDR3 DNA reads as TGCGCCAGCAGCCTCGGGGAGGCCGGCGAGCAGTACTTC.

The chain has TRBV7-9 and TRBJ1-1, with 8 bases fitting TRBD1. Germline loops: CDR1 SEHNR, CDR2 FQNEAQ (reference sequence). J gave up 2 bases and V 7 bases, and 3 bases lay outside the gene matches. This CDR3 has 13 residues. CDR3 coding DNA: TGTGCCAGCAAAGGACAGGGCAACACTGAAGCTTTCTTT. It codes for CASKGQGNTEAFF.

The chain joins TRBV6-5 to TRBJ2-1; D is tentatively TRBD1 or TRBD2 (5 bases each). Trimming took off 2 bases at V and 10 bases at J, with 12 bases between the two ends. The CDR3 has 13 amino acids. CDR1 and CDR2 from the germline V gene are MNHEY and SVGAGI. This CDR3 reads CASSYTGHREQFF. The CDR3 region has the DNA TGTGCCAGCAGTTACACGGGGCATCGGGAGCAGTTCTTC.